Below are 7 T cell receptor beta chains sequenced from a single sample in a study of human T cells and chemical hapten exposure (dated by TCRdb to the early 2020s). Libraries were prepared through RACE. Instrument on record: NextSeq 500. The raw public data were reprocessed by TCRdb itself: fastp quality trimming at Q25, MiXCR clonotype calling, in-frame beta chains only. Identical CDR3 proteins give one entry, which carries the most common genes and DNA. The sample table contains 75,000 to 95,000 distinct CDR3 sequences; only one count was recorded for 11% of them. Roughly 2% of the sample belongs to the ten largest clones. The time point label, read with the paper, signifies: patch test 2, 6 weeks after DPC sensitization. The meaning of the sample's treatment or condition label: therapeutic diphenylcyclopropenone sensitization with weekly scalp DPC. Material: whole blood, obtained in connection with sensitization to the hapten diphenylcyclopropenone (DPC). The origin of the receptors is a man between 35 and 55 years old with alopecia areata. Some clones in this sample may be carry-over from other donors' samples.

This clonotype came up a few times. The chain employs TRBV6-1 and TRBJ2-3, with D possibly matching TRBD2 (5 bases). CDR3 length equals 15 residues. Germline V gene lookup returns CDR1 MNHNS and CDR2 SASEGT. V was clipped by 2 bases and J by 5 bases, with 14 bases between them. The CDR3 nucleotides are TGTGCCAGCAGTGAAAGGAGGTCCTCCGGAGATACGCAGTATTTT. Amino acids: CASSERRSSGDTQYF.

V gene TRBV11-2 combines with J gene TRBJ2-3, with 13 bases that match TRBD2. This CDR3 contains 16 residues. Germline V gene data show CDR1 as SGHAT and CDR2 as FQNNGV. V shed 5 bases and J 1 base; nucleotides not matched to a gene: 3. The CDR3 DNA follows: TGTGCCAGCAGCCTTGGACTAGCGGGGGGCACAGATACGCAGTATTTT. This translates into CASSLGLAGGTDTQYF.

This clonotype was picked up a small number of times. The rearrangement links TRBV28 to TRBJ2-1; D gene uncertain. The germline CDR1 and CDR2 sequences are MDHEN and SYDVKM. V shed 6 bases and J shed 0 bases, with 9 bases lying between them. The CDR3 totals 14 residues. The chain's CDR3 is CASRASSSYNEQFF. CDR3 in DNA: TGTGCCAGCAGGGCCAGCAGCTCCTACAATGAGCAGTTCTTC.

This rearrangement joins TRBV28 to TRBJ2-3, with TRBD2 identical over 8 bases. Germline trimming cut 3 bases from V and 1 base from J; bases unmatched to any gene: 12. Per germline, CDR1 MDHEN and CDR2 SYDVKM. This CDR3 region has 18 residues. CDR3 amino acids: CASSLTGLGGKGTDTQYF. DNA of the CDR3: TGTGCCAGCAGTTTGACGGGACTAGGGGGAAAGGGCACAGATACGCAGTATTTT.

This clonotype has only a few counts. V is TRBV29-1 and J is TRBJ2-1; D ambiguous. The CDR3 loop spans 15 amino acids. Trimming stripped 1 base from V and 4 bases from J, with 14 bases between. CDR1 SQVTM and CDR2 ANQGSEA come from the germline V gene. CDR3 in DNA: TGCAGCGTTGAAGGCGCCCAAATACAATACAATGAGCAGTTCTTC. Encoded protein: CSVEGAQIQYNEQFF.

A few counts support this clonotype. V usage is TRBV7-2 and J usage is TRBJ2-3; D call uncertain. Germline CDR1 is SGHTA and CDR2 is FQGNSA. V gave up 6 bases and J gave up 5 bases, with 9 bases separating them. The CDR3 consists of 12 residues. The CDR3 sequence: CASRQTEDTQYF. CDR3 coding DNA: TGTGCCAGCAGACAAACCGAAGATACGCAGTATTTT.

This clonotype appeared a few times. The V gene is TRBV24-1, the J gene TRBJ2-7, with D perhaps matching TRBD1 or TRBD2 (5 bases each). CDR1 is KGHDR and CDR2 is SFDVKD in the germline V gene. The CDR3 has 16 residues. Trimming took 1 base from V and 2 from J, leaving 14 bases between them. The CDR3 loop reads CATSDLRGTPPYEQYV. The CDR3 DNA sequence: TGTGCCACCAGTGATTTACGAGGGACCCCCCCCTACGAGCAGTACGTC.